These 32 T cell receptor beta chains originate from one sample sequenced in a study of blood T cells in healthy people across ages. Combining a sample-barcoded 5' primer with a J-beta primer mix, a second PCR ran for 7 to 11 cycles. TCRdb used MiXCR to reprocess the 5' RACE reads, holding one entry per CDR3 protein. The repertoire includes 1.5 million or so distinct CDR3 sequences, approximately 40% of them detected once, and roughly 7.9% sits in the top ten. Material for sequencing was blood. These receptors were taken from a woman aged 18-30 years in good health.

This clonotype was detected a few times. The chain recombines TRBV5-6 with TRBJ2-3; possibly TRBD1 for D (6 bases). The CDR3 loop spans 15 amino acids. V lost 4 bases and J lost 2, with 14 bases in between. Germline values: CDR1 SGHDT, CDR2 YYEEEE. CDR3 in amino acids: CASSLGTTVTDTQYF. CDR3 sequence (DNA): TGTGCCAGCAGCCTCGGGACAACAGTCACAGATACGCAGTATTTT.

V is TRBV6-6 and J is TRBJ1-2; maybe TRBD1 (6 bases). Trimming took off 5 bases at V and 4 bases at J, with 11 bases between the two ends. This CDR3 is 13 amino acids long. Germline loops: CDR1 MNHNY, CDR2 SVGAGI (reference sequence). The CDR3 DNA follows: TGTGCCAGCAGTGCAGGGGTTTTCTATGGCTACACCTTC. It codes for CASSAGVFYGYTF.

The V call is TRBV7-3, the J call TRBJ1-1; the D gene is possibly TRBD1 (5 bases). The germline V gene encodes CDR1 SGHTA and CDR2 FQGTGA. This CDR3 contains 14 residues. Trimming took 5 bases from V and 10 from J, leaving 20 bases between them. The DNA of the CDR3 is TGTGCCAGCAGCCCCAGGGCGGGGGTGGAGGGAGCTTTCTTT. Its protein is CASSPRAGVEGAFF.

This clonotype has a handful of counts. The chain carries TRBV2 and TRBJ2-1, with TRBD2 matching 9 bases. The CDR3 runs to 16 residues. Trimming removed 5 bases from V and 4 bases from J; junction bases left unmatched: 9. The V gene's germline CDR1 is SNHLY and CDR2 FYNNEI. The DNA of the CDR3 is TGTGCCAGCAGTCTCCTGGGACTAGCCCTTTACAATGAGCAGTTCTTC. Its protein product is CASSLLGLALYNEQFF.

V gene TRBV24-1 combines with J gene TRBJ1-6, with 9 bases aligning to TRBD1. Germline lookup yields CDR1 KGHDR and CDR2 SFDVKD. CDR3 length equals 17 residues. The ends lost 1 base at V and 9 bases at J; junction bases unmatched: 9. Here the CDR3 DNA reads TGTGCCACCAGTGATTTACTCACGGACAGGGGTGGTTCACCCCTCCACTTT. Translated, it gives CATSDLLTDRGGSPLHF.

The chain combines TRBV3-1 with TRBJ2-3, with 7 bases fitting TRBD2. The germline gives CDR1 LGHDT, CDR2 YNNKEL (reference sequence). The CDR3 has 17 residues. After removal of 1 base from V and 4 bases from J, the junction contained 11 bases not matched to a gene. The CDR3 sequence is CASSQVRTSRGPDTQYF. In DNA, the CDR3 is TGTGCCAGCAGCCAAGTGAGGACTAGTCGAGGGCCAGATACGCAGTATTTT.

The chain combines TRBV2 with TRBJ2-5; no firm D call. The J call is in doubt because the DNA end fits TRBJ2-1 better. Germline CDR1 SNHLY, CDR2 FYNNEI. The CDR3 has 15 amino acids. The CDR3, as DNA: TGTGCCAGCAGTGAACTCTGGTGGATCCAAGAGACCCAGTTCTTC. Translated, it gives CASSELWWIQETQFF.

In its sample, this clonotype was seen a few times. The CDR3 DNA reads as TGTGCCAGCAGTTCTGACAGGTCCTCCTTATACGAGCAGTACTTC. Translation: CASSSDRSSLYEQYF. V usage is TRBV27 and J usage is TRBJ2-7; possibly TRBD1 for D (6 bases). The CDR3 is made up of 15 amino acids. Trimming removed 4 bases from V and 4 bases from J, with 17 bases in between. From germline, CDR1 is MNHEY and CDR2 SMNVEV (reference sequence).

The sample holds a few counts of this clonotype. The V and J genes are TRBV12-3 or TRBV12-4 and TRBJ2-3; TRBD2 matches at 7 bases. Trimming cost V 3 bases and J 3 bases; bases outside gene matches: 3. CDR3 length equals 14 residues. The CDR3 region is CASSFMRGTDTQYF. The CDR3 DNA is TGTGCCAGCAGTTTTATGCGGGGGACAGATACGCAGTATTTT.

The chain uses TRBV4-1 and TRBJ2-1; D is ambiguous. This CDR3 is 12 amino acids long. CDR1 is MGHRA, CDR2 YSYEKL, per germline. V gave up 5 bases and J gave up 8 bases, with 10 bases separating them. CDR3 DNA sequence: TGCGCCAGCAGCTCCGTTGGACATGAGCAGTTCTTC. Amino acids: CASSSVGHEQFF.

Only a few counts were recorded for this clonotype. CDR3 bases: TGCGCCAGCAGCTGGGGCCAGACGAGCTCCTACGAGCAGTACTTC. It yields the protein CASSWGQTSSYEQYF. The rearrangement uses TRBV5-1 and TRBJ2-7; tentatively, D is TRBD1 (5 bases). There are 15 residues in the CDR3. Trimming took off 3 bases at V and 0 bases at J, with 13 bases between the two ends. CDR1 and CDR2 from the germline V gene are SGHRS and YFSETQ.

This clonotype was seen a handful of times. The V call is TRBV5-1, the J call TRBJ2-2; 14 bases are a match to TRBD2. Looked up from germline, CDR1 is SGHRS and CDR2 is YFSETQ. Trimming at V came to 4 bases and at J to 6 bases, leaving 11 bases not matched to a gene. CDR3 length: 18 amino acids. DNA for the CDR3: TGCGCCAGCAGCACTCAGGGACTAGCGGGAGTTTCGGCCGGGGAGCTGTTTTTT. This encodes CASSTQGLAGVSAGELFF.

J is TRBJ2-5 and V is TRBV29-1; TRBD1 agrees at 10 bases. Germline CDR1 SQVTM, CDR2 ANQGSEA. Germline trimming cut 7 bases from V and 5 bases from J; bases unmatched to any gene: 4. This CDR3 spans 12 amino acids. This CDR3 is CSAGQGDETQYF. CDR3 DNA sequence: TGCAGCGCCGGACAGGGGGACGAGACCCAGTACTTC.

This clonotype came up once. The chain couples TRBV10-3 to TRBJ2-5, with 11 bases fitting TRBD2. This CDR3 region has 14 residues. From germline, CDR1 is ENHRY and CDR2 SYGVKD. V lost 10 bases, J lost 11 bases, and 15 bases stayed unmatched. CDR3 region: CATTTSGSDNEQYF. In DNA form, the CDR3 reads TGTGCCACAACAACTAGCGGGAGTGACAATGAGCAGTACTTC.

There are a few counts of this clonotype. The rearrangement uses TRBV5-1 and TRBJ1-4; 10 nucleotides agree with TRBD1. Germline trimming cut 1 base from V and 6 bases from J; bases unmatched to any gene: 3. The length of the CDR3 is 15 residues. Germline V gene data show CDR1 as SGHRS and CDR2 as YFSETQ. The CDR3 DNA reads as TGCGCCAGCAGCTTGCTCGGGACAGGGGATGAAAAACTGTTTTTT. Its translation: CASSLLGTGDEKLFF.

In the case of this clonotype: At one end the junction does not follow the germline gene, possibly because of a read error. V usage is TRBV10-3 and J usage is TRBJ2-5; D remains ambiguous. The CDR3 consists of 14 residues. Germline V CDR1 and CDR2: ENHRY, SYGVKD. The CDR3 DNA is TGTGTCATCAACTCAAGTCCAACCCAAGAGACCCAGTACTTC. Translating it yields CVINSSPTQETQYF.

The CDR3 is CASSVGYPSSYNEQFF. The CDR3 bases are TGTGCCAGCAGCGTAGGGTACCCTAGCTCCTACAATGAGCAGTTCTTC. The rearrangement links TRBV9 to TRBJ2-1, with D uncertain. The ends were cut back, 0 bases at V and 0 bases at J, with 10 bases in the middle. Germline loops: CDR1 SGDLS, CDR2 YYNGEE. The CDR3 covers 16 residues.

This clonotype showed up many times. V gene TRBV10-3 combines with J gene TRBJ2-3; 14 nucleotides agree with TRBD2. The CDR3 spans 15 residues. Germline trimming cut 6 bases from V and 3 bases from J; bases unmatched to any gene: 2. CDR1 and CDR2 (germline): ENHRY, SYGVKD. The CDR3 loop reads CAIRGTSGRTDTQYF. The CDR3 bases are TGTGCCATCAGGGGGACTAGCGGGAGAACAGATACGCAGTATTTT.

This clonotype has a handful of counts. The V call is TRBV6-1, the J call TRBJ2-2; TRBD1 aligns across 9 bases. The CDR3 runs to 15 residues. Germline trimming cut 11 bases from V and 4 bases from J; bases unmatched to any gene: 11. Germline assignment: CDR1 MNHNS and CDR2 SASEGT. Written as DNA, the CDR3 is TGTGCCGGCAAAGTGGGACAGGGACTCACCGGGGAGCTGTTTTTT. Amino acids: CAGKVGQGLTGELFF.

CDR3 protein: CASSLVRDAAFF. CDR3 nucleotides: TGTGCCAGCAGCTTAGTTCGGGACGCGGCTTTCTTT. This chain uses TRBV7-2 with TRBJ1-1; D might be TRBD1 (5 bases). The CDR3 contains 12 residues. V lost 1 base and J 11 bases, leaving 11 bases between the germline ends. CDR1 is SGHTA and CDR2 is FQGNSA in the germline V gene.

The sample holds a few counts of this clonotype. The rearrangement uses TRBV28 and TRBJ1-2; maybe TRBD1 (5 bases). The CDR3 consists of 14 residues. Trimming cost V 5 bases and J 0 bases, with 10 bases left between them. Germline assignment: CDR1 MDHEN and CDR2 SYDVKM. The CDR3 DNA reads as TGTGCCAGCAGTACAGGAATAGCTAACTATGGCTACACCTTC. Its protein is CASSTGIANYGYTF.

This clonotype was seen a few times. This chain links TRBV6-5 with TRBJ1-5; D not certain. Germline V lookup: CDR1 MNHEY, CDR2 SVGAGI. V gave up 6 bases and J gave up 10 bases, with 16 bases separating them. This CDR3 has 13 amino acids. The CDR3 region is CASSPGHGDPQHF. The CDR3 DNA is TGTGCCAGCAGCCCCGGCCACGGGGATCCCCAGCATTTT.

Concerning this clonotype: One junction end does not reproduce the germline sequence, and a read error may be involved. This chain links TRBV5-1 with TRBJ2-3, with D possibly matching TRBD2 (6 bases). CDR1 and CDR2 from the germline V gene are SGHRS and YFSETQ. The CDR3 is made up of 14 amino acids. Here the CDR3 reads CASSRESGRDTQSF. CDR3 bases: TGCGCCAGCAGCCGGGAGTCCGGTCGAGATACGCAGTCTTTT.

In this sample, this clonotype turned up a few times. The CDR3 is CSAEGDRGREQYF. CDR3 in DNA: TGCAGTGCTGAGGGGGACAGGGGAAGAGAGCAGTACTTC. The chain recombines TRBV20-1 with TRBJ2-5; TRBD1 aligns across 10 bases. The CDR3 has 13 amino acids. CDR1 is DFQATT, CDR2 SNEGSKA, per germline (reference sequence). J gave up 11 bases and V 5 bases, and 11 bases lay outside the gene matches.

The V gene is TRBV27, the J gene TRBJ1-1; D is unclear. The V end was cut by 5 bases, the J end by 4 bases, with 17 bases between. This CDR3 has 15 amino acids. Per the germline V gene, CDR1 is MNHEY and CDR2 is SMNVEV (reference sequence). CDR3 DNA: TGTGCCAGCAGTAGACGGCTACGCATGAGCACTGAAGCTTTCTTT. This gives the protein CASSRRLRMSTEAFF.

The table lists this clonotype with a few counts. CDR3 amino acids: CASSTLGGSGGYTF. The CDR3, as DNA: TGTGCCAGCAGTACTCTCGGGGGGTCGGGTGGCTACACCTTC. The chain recombines TRBV6-6 with TRBJ1-2, with D perhaps TRBD1 (5 bases). This CDR3 has 14 amino acids. Between the trimmed V and J ends, which lost 5 bases and 7 bases, there was a span of 17 bases. Germline CDR1 is MNHNY and CDR2 is SVGAGI (reference sequence).

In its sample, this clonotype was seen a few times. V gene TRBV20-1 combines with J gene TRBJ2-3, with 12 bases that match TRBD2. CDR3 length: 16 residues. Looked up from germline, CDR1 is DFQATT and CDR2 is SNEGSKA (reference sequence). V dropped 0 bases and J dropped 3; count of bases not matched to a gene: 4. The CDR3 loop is CSARDRGTSGTDTQYF. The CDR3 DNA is TGCAGTGCTAGAGACCGGGGGACTAGCGGGACAGATACGCAGTATTTT.

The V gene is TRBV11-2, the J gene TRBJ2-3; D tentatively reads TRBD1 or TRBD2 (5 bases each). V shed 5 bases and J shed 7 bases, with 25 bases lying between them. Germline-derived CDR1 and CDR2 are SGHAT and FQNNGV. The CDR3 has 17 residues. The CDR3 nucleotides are TGTGCCAGCAGCAGGGTGGGGCTAGCTATGAGTAGAAATACGCAGTATTTT. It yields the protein CASSRVGLAMSRNTQYF.

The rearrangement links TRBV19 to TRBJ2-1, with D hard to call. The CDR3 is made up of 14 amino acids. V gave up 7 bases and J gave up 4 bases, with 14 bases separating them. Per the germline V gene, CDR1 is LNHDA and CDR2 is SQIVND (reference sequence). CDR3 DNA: TGTGCCAGTACTCAAGAAGGTCGATACAATGAGCAGTTCTTC. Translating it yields CASTQEGRYNEQFF.

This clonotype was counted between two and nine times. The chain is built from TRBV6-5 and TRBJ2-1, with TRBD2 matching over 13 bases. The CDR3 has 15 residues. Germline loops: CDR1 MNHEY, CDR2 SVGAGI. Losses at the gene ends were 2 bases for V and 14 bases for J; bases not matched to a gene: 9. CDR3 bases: TGTGCCAGCAGTTACCAAACGACGGGACTAGCGGGAAAGTTCTTC. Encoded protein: CASSYQTTGLAGKFF.

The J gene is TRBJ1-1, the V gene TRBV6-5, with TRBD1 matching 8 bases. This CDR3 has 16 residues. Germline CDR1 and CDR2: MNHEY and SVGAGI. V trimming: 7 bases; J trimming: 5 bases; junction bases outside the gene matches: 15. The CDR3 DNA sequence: TGTGCCAGCACCCAAACCCCGACAGGGGAAGGTACTGAAGCTTTCTTT. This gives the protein CASTQTPTGEGTEAFF.

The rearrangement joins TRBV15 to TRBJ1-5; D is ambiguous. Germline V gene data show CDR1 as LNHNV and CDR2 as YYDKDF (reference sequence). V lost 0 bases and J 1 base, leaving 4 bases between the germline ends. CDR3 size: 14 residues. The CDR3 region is CATSREMSNQPQHF. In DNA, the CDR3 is TGTGCCACCAGCAGAGAGATGAGCAATCAGCCCCAGCATTTT.